This TCR beta chain was sequenced for a study of cytomegalovirus exposure and HLA in healthy donors. The PCR employed 60 Vbeta primers together with 13 Jbeta primers. Profiled with immunoSEQ multiplex PCR; TCRdb holds only in-frame clones, not every one. The repertoire holds 80,000 to 100,000 clones, with around 80% as singletons. The length of the CDR3 is 15 residues. Germline CDR1 and CDR2: SGHRS and YFSETQ. Trimming took 4 bases from V and 8 from J; bases not matched to a gene: 10. V usage is TRBV5-1 and J usage is TRBJ2-1; the match to TRBD1 covers 9 bases. The specimen was PBMCs. This clonotype was sampled from a male donor in good health and CMV-seropositive. CDR3 sequence: CASSTGQGRRDEQFF. The CDR3 nucleotides are TGCGCCAGCAGCACCGGACAGGGGCGACGAGATGAGCAGTTCTTC.